One and the same sample provided the 29 T cell receptor beta chains below, sequenced in a study of CD8 T cells in Susac syndrome. It was with random hexamers that about 0.45 to 1 ug RNA was reverse transcribed. TCRdb analysed the immunoSEQ multiplex PCR reads with MiXCR anew, one entry per CDR3 protein. Altogether 160,000 or so distinct CDR3 sequences are present, around 94% being singletons, with the ten largest covering approximately 0.094%. The sample was CD4+ T cells from PBMCs. The source is a human donor with multiple sclerosis.

The V and J genes are TRBV9 and TRBJ2-5; TRBD2 matches 10 bases. Unmatched junction bases numbered 4, after V lost 3 bases and J lost 5 bases. The CDR3 spans 14 residues. Germline-derived CDR1 and CDR2 are SGDLS and YYNGEE. The DNA of the CDR3 is TGTGCCAGCAGCGAATCGGGACTAGCGGAGACCCAGTACTTC. Translating it yields CASSESGLAETQYF. Filled out from reference TRBV9 and TRBJ2-5, the complete variable domain reads DSGVTQTPKHLITATGQRVTLRCSPRSGDLSVYWYQQSLDQGLQFLIQYYNGEERAKGNILERFSAQQFPDLHSELNLSSLELGDSALYFCASSESGLAETQYFGPGTRLLVL.

This chain connects TRBV12-3 or TRBV12-4 to TRBJ2-2; no firm D call. This CDR3 has 13 amino acids. Trimming shortened V by 6 bases and J by 1 base, and 6 bases separated the two germline ends. CDR3 sequence (DNA): TGTGCCAGCAGAAAAGAGAACACCGGGGAGCTGTTTTTT. This encodes CASRKENTGELFF.

V and J are TRBV29-1 and TRBJ1-1; TRBD1 is a possible D gene (6 bases). V dropped 7 bases and J dropped 5 bases, with 20 bases sitting between them. CDR3 length: 14 amino acids. Germline CDR1 reads SQVTM; CDR2 reads ANQGSEA. The CDR3: CSGKYREWWTEAFF. CDR3 DNA sequence: TGCAGCGGCAAATACAGGGAATGGTGGACTGAAGCTTTCTTT.

The CDR3 sequence is CASSYPEEGAGANVLTF. The CDR3 nucleotides are TGTGCCAGCAGTTACCCGGAGGAGGGGGCTGGGGCCAACGTCCTGACTTTC. The J gene is TRBJ2-6, the V gene TRBV6-2 or TRBV6-3; the D gene could be TRBD1 or TRBD2 (6 bases each). In germline, CDR1 is MNHEY, CDR2 SVGEGT. The CDR3 is 17 residues long. Trimming pared 2 bases from V and 2 bases from J, leaving 13 bases between.

V and J are TRBV7-8 and TRBJ2-3; 9 positions agree with TRBD1. CDR1 and CDR2 from the germline V gene are SGHVS and FQNEAQ. This CDR3 contains 18 residues. Trimming removed 2 bases from V and 0 bases from J; junction bases left unmatched: 9. This chain's CDR3 is CASSLMNRGRGSTDTQYF. CDR3 coding DNA: TGTGCCAGCAGCTTAATGAACAGGGGGCGCGGCAGCACAGATACGCAGTATTTT.

This chain joins TRBV4-1 and TRBJ1-2; a weak D match, TRBD1 (6 bases). CDR3 size: 14 residues. V was cut by 1 base and J by 6 bases, with 12 bases left in between. Germline CDR1 reads MGHRA; CDR2 reads YSYEKL. In DNA, the CDR3 is TGCGCCAGCAGCCAAGTAGGCAGGGGCCATGGCTACACCTTC. Translating it yields CASSQVGRGHGYTF.

The chain carries TRBV28 and TRBJ2-7; 12 bases align to TRBD2. Germline V gene sequence: CDR1 MDHEN, CDR2 SYDVKM. The trim removed 8 bases at V and 3 bases at J, leaving 2 bases unmatched. This CDR3 is 13 amino acids long. This CDR3 is CASQLAGGYEQYF. The CDR3 nucleotides are TGTGCCAGCCAACTAGCGGGAGGCTACGAGCAGTACTTC.

The genes are TRBV5-4 and TRBJ2-7; D is uncertain. CDR3 size: 14 residues. The V gene lost 5 bases and the J gene lost 1 base, with 13 bases spanning the gap. Looked up from germline, CDR1 is SGHNT and CDR2 is YYREEE (reference sequence). CDR3 sequence reads: CASSSDALSYEQYF. CDR3 nucleotide sequence: TGTGCCAGCAGTTCCGACGCCCTTTCCTACGAGCAGTACTTC.

The chain recombines TRBV28 with TRBJ1-4; D gene unclear. CDR3 size: 13 residues. Germline CDR1 is MDHEN and CDR2 is SYDVKM. V was shortened by 3 bases and J by 8 bases, with 10 bases between the two germline ends. CDR3 sequence (DNA): TGTGCCAGCAGTTTGGGATCCGGGGAAAAACTGTTTTTT. The encoded protein is CASSLGSGEKLFF.

This clonotype was observed a handful of times. This chain joins TRBV18 and TRBJ2-5, with a possible D match to TRBD2 (6 bases). This CDR3 has 13 amino acids. Germline-derived CDR1 and CDR2 are KGHSH and LQKENI. V was cut by 0 bases and J by 5 bases, with 7 bases left in between. The CDR3 here is CASSPPGRETQYF. The CDR3 DNA sequence: TGTGCCAGCTCACCACCGGGGAGGGAGACCCAGTACTTC.

V and J are TRBV11-2 and TRBJ2-7; D is undetermined. The CDR3 covers 12 residues. The germline CDR1 and CDR2 sequences are SGHAT and FQNNGV. The V and J ends lost 3 bases and 4 bases respectively, with 7 bases between them. The CDR3, as DNA: TGTGCCAGCAGCTTGTCCGGTTACGAGCAGTACTTC. Translating gives CASSLSGYEQYF.

The CDR3: CAISERTSGSHSYEQYF. The CDR3 DNA is TGTGCCATCAGTGAGAGGACTAGCGGGAGTCACTCCTACGAGCAGTACTTC. This sequence joins TRBV10-3 and TRBJ2-7, with 13 bases lining up with TRBD2. CDR3 length: 17 amino acids. CDR1 ENHRY and CDR2 SYGVKD come from the germline V gene. J gave up 0 bases and V 2 bases, and 4 bases lay outside the gene matches.

This chain uses TRBV3-1 with TRBJ1-2, with no clear D. The CDR3 is 13 residues long. Germline values: CDR1 LGHDT, CDR2 YNNKEL (reference sequence). V lost 4 bases and J lost 8, with 14 bases in between. For the CDR3, the DNA is TGTGCCAGCAGCCTAGGACCCTCGGGAGGCTACACCTTC. Protein product: CASSLGPSGGYTF.

The rearrangement joins TRBV12-3 or TRBV12-4 to TRBJ1-3, with D unresolved. The CDR3 totals 15 residues. V was clipped by 5 bases and J by 4 bases, with 15 bases between them. The CDR3 region is CASSPRAPGGNTIYF. For the CDR3, the DNA is TGTGCCAGCAGTCCCCGTGCTCCCGGAGGAAACACCATATATTTT.

The rearrangement joins TRBV4-1 to TRBJ2-7; 7 bases agree with TRBD1. In germline, CDR1 is MGHRA, CDR2 YSYEKL. Germline trimming cut 3 bases from V and 2 bases from J; bases unmatched to any gene: 19. The CDR3 is 19 amino acids. In DNA, the CDR3 is TGCGCCAGCAGCCATAATCTCCCCCGGGCCGGGACAGTAACCTACGAGCAGTACTTC. Its translation: CASSHNLPRAGTVTYEQYF.

J is TRBJ2-5 and V is TRBV20-1, with D tentatively TRBD2 (5 bases). V was shortened by 1 base and J by 3 bases, with 9 bases between the two germline ends. CDR1 and CDR2 from the germline V gene are DFQATT and SNEGSKA (reference sequence). The CDR3 runs to 13 residues. This CDR3 reads CSARVRGKETQYF. CDR3 nucleotides: TGCAGTGCTAGAGTGCGAGGGAAAGAGACCCAGTACTTC.

CDR3 sequence (DNA): TGTGCCAGCAGGACAGAATATCAGCCCCAGCATTTT. This gives the protein CASRTEYQPQHF. This chain links TRBV12-3 or TRBV12-4 with TRBJ1-5; possibly TRBD1 for D (5 bases). There are 12 residues in the CDR3. V gave up 6 bases and J gave up 5 bases, with 8 bases separating them.

The chain employs TRBV20-1 and TRBJ2-3; D remains unclear. The CDR3 extends over 14 amino acids. Germline V gene sequence: CDR1 DFQATT, CDR2 SNEGSKA (reference sequence). The CDR3 region has the DNA TGCAGCGGCGCCCGAGCGCTCCTCACAGATACGCAGTATTTT. This gives the protein CSGARALLTDTQYF.

The J gene is TRBJ2-3, the V gene TRBV2; 7 positions match TRBD1. With V trimmed by 6 bases and J by 5 bases, 2 bases remained unmatched. The CDR3 sequence is 12 residues long. Per the germline V gene, CDR1 is SNHLY and CDR2 is FYNNEI. The CDR3 DNA reads TGTGCCAGCAGGAACAGGGGAGATACGCAGTATTTT. This encodes CASRNRGDTQYF.

The V gene is TRBV6-5, the J gene TRBJ2-1; D possibly matches TRBD1 or TRBD2 (6 bases each). From germline, CDR1 is MNHEY and CDR2 SVGAGI. The CDR3 spans 14 residues. Trimming pared 6 bases from V and 10 bases from J, leaving 19 bases between. CDR3 nucleotide sequence: TGTGCCAGCAGCCCACCGTTAGGGGGGAGAGAGCAGTTCTTC. Amino acid sequence: CASSPPLGGREQFF.

The rearrangement joins TRBV3-1 to TRBJ1-1; maybe TRBD1 (6 bases). The CDR3 length is 16 residues. The germline V gene has CDR1 LGHDT and CDR2 YNNKEL (reference sequence). V shed 4 bases and J shed 1 base, with 16 bases lying between them. The CDR3 nucleotides are TGTGCCAGCAGCCCCTCCCCCACAGGGACGAACACTGAAGCTTTCTTT. This translates into CASSPSPTGTNTEAFF.

This chain uses TRBV20-1 with TRBJ2-3; D call uncertain. Germline CDR1 is DFQATT and CDR2 is SNEGSKA (reference sequence). The CDR3 has 12 residues. V lost 6 bases, J lost 4 bases, and 11 bases lay in between. CDR3 amino acids: CSARAWADTQYF. CDR3 nucleotides: TGCAGTGCGCGAGCTTGGGCAGATACGCAGTATTTT.

J is TRBJ1-2 and V is TRBV6-1; D is unclear. The length of the CDR3 is 14 residues. CDR1 is MNHNS, CDR2 SASEGT, per germline. Trimming stripped 3 bases from V and 1 base from J, with 9 bases between. The CDR3 region is CASSDPRDNYGYTF. The CDR3 DNA sequence: TGTGCCAGCAGTGATCCTAGGGATAACTATGGCTACACCTTC.

This chain connects TRBV3-1 to TRBJ2-5; D gene uncertain. This CDR3 spans 12 amino acids. The germline V gene has CDR1 LGHDT and CDR2 YNNKEL (reference sequence). V was shortened by 4 bases and J by 3 bases, with 6 bases between the two germline ends. Here the CDR3 reads CASSPPEETQYF. CDR3 DNA: TGTGCCAGCAGCCCACCTGAAGAGACCCAGTACTTC.

The chain carries TRBV6-2 or TRBV6-3 and TRBJ2-1; D perhaps matches TRBD1 (5 bases). The ends were cut back, 5 bases at V and 9 bases at J, with 8 bases in the middle. Germline V gives CDR1 MNHEY, CDR2 SVGEGT. CDR3 length: 11 amino acids. The CDR3 coding sequence is TGTGCCAGCAGTCAGGGCACTGAGCAGTTCTTC. Translated: CASSQGTEQFF.

V usage is TRBV19 and J usage is TRBJ1-5; TRBD1 is a possible D gene (6 bases). Germline values: CDR1 LNHDA, CDR2 SQIVND (reference sequence). V lost 1 base and J 7 bases, leaving 11 bases between the germline ends. The CDR3 sequence is 14 residues long. CDR3 sequence reads: CASSIVQGQQPQHF. CDR3 nucleotide sequence: TGTGCCAGTAGTATAGTCCAGGGGCAACAGCCCCAGCATTTT.

The chain links TRBV7-8 to TRBJ2-1; no clear D. Germline V lookup: CDR1 SGHVS, CDR2 FQNEAQ. This CDR3 region has 16 residues. Trimming pared 0 bases from V and 0 bases from J, leaving 9 bases between. DNA of the CDR3: TGTGCCAGCAGCTTAGCTCGCGTTAGCTCCTACAATGAGCAGTTCTTC. Translated, it gives CASSLARVSSYNEQFF.

V usage is TRBV12-3 or TRBV12-4 and J usage is TRBJ1-5; no clear D. The length of the CDR3 is 13 residues. With 5 bases removed from V and 3 bases from J, the gap between germline ends came to 8 bases. CDR3 sequence: CASSPGFNQPQHF. The CDR3 DNA reads as TGTGCCAGCAGTCCTGGTTTCAATCAGCCCCAGCATTTT.

CDR3 bases: TGTGCCAGCTCACCGATGACACCACCCGATAGCTATGGCTACACCTTC. This gives the protein CASSPMTPPDSYGYTF. The chain employs TRBV18 and TRBJ1-2; no clear D gene. Trimming took off 3 bases at V and 4 bases at J, with 18 bases between the two ends. Per the germline V gene, CDR1 is KGHSH and CDR2 is LQKENI. The length of the CDR3 is 16 residues.